A single sample gave rise to the 18 T cell receptor beta chains below, sequenced in a study of beta chain features in type 1 diabetes. Study-wide points: For Type 1 diabetes patients, all four CD4+ subsets carried TCRB CDR3s that were moderately but significantly shorter.

Investigators reverse transcribed all isolated RNA, so they sequenced expressed TCRB transcripts. Generated by immunoSEQ multiplex PCR, the TCRdb table keeps only in-frame clones and is missing some. The table lists just under 150,000 clones, about an eighth of them singletons, with roughly 1.4% in the top ten. The antigens of these receptors remain unknown. Sequences were obtained from central memory CD4+ T cells from blood. The source of these receptors is a man younger than 30 with type 1 diabetes.

Here the CDR3 reads CASSPTGTGGKAFF. The CDR3, as DNA: TGTGCCAGCAGCCCTACTGGGACAGGGGGAAAGGCGTTCTTC. J is TRBJ2-1 and V is TRBV14; TRBD1 matches at 11 bases. Germline loops: CDR1 SGHDN, CDR2 FVKESK. V lost 4 bases and J lost 15; bases outside the gene matches: 11. The CDR3 has 14 residues.

This clone was found a few times. The V gene is TRBV18, the J gene TRBJ1-1, with unresolved D. The CDR3 has 16 residues. V lost 2 bases and J 0 bases, leaving 13 bases between the germline ends. Germline V gene lookup returns CDR1 KGHSH and CDR2 LQKENI. The CDR3 DNA is TGTGCCAGCTCACCAACAACACCCGAGGTGAACACTGAAGCTTTCTTT. This encodes CASSPTTPEVNTEAFF.

This clone was picked up a small number of times. In nucleotides, the CDR3 is TGCAGCGTTGAGGCCTCCACAGATACGCAGTATTTT. As protein: CSVEASTDTQYF. The gene calls are TRBV29-1 and TRBJ2-3, with D uncertain. The CDR3 totals 12 residues. V lost 3 bases, J lost 2 bases, and 6 bases lay in between. From germline, CDR1 is SQVTM and CDR2 ANQGSEA.

This clone was seen only a few times. The CDR3 DNA reads TGTGCCAGCAGTGAAGGACAGGGCAACACCGGGGAGCTGTTTTTT. Translating it yields CASSEGQGNTGELFF. The chain has TRBV2 and TRBJ2-2; TRBD1 matches 7 bases. The CDR3 totals 15 residues. CDR1 and CDR2 from the germline V gene are SNHLY and FYNNEI. The ends lost 1 base at V and 2 bases at J; junction bases unmatched: 1.

A single count supports this clone. The gene calls are TRBV9 and TRBJ1-2, with a tentative D call TRBD1 (5 bases). The germline V gene encodes CDR1 SGDLS and CDR2 YYNGEE. The CDR3 runs to 16 residues. The V end lost 2 bases, the J end lost 2 bases, and 16 bases lay between the germline ends. CDR3 DNA sequence: TGTGCCAGCAGCGTCTCAGCGGGGGAAGCGAACTATGGCTACACCTTC. Translation: CASSVSAGEANYGYTF.

The chain carries TRBV28 and TRBJ1-1, with no clear D. This CDR3 is 12 amino acids long. Trimming left V 3 bases short and J 7 bases short, with 9 bases between. Germline V gene sequence: CDR1 MDHEN, CDR2 SYDVKM. The CDR3 reads CASSLWPSEAFF. In nucleotides, the CDR3 is TGTGCCAGCAGTTTGTGGCCGAGTGAAGCTTTCTTT. The whole variable domain, filled in from reference TRBV28 and TRBJ1-1, reads DVKVTQSSRYLVKRTGEKVFLECVQDMDHENMFWYRQDPGLGLRLIYFSYDVKMKEKGDIPEGYSVSREKKERFSLILESASTNQTSMYLCASSLWPSEAFFGQGTRLTVV.

This clone has a handful of counts. The rearrangement links TRBV14 to TRBJ1-1; D not resolved. This CDR3 contains 14 residues. Trimming removed 2 bases at V and 1 base at J, with 8 bases between. Germline V CDR1 and CDR2: SGHDN, FVKESK. The DNA of the CDR3 is TGTGCCAGCAGCCAATTCCAGGCGAACACTGAAGCTTTCTTT. This encodes CASSQFQANTEAFF.

This clone was observed a handful of times. The chain employs TRBV4-1 and TRBJ2-5; D is ambiguous. Trimming shortened V by 1 base and J by 6 bases, and 3 bases separated the two germline ends. CDR1 is MGHRA, CDR2 YSYEKL, per germline. The CDR3 contains 11 residues. CDR3 bases: TGCGCCAGCAGCCAAGGGAAGACCCAGTACTTC. As protein: CASSQGKTQYF.

The rearrangement links TRBV28 to TRBJ1-2; D remains unclear. From germline, CDR1 is MDHEN and CDR2 SYDVKM. This CDR3 is 13 amino acids long. V lost 3 bases, J lost 4 bases, and 9 bases lay in between. CDR3 protein: CASSLAEFYGYTF. The CDR3 DNA reads TGTGCCAGCAGTTTGGCGGAGTTCTATGGCTACACCTTC.

Comment on this clone: One junction end does not reproduce the germline sequence, and a read error may be involved. The gene calls are TRBV9 and TRBJ1-2, with TRBD1 identical over 8 bases. Germline lookup yields CDR1 SGDLS and CDR2 YYNGEE. The CDR3 covers 15 residues. CDR3 DNA sequence: TGTGCCAGCAGCGTAGCAACAGGGGGGATCTATGAGGTCAACTTC. This translates into CASSVATGGIYEVNF.

The chain is built from TRBV5-1 and TRBJ2-1; 7 bases match TRBD1. The length of the CDR3 is 14 residues. V dropped 4 bases and J dropped 1; count of bases not matched to a gene: 2. Germline CDR1 is SGHRS and CDR2 is YFSETQ. CDR3: CASSTGQSYNEQFF. The CDR3 nucleotides are TGCGCCAGCAGCACGGGACAGTCCTACAATGAGCAGTTCTTC.

The genes are TRBV29-1 and TRBJ2-7; weak D call: TRBD2 (5 bases). Trimming took off 2 bases at V and 7 bases at J, with 12 bases between the two ends. This CDR3 contains 12 residues. Germline CDR1 SQVTM, CDR2 ANQGSEA. This chain's CDR3 is CSVERSRGEQYF. The CDR3 region has the DNA TGCAGCGTTGAAAGATCCCGCGGGGAGCAGTACTTC.

This clone was detected ten times or more. The V gene is TRBV5-6, the J gene TRBJ2-7; D is possibly TRBD2 (6 bases). CDR1 is SGHDT, CDR2 YYEEEE, per germline. V dropped 4 bases and J dropped 6 bases, with 11 bases sitting between them. The CDR3 extends over 12 amino acids. CDR3 DNA: TGTGCCAGCAGCGGGATAGCGGTCGAGCAGTACTTC. Amino acid sequence: CASSGIAVEQYF.

This clone has a handful of counts. The rearrangement links TRBV7-9 to TRBJ2-1; D remains ambiguous. V was clipped by 2 bases and J by 10 bases, with 9 bases between them. The CDR3 covers 12 residues. Looked up from germline, CDR1 is SEHNR and CDR2 is FQNEAQ (reference sequence). CDR3 sequence reads: CASSLQSYEQFF. CDR3 DNA sequence: TGTGCCAGCAGCTTACAGTCATACGAGCAGTTCTTC.

The chain combines TRBV6-1 with TRBJ2-5, with a possible D match to TRBD2 (6 bases). V dropped 7 bases and J dropped 5 bases, with 14 bases sitting between them. Germline V gene sequence: CDR1 MNHNS, CDR2 SASEGT. The CDR3 totals 13 residues. As DNA, the CDR3 is TGTGCCAGCATGCAGAGTGGGAGGGAGACCCAGTACTTC. Protein: CASMQSGRETQYF.

This clone occurred many times. V usage is TRBV10-3 and J usage is TRBJ2-6; weak D call: TRBD1 (6 bases). The CDR3 length is 14 residues. Looked up from germline, CDR1 is ENHRY and CDR2 is SYGVKD. V was shortened by 10 bases and J by 9 bases, with 19 bases between the two germline ends. The CDR3 is CATETGTRRNVLTF. CDR3 in DNA: TGTGCCACCGAGACCGGGACACGGCGCAACGTCCTGACTTTC.

This chain joins TRBV14 and TRBJ1-2; no reliable D call. CDR3 length: 15 residues. Germline V lookup: CDR1 SGHDN, CDR2 FVKESK. Trimming removed 2 bases from V and 0 bases from J, with 10 bases in between. The CDR3 DNA reads as TGTGCCAGCAGCCAACGCAGGAGAGCTAACTATGGCTACACCTTC. Translation gives CASSQRRRANYGYTF.

CDR3 loop: CASSADREETQYF. In DNA form, the CDR3 reads TGTGCCAGCAGCGCGGACAGGGAGGAGACCCAGTACTTC. The genes are TRBV9 and TRBJ2-5; 8 bases map to TRBD1. Germline CDR1 reads SGDLS; CDR2 reads YYNGEE. The V gene end was trimmed by 3 bases and the J gene end by 5 bases; junction bases not matched to a gene: 3. This CDR3 region has 13 residues.